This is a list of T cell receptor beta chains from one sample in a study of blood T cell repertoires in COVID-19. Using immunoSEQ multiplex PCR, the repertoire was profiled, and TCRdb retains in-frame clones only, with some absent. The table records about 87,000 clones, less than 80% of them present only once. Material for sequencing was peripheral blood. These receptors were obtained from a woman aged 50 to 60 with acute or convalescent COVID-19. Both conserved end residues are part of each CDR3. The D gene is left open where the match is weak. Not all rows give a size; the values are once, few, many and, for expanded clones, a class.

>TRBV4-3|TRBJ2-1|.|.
TGCGCCAGCAGCCAAGATCACCTAAGAGGAAATGAGCAGTTCTTC
CASSQDHLRGNEQFF
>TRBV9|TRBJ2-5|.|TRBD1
TGTGCCAGCAGCGTAGACGGGCAGGGGGTAAAAGAGACCCAGTACTTC
CASSVDGQGVKETQYF
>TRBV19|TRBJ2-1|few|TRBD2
TGTGCCAGTAGCCTAGCGGGGGCCCCCTACAATGAGCAGTTCTTC
CASSLAGAPYNEQFF
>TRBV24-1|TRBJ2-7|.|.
TGTGCCACCAGTGATCCCAGTGGAGGATCCTACGAGCAGTACTTC
CATSDPSGGSYEQYF
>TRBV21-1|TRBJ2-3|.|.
TGTGCCAGCACCTCAGAGTACGGGGGGCGTAGCACAGATACGCAGTATTTT
CASTSEYGGRSTDTQYF
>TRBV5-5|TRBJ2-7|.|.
TGTGCCAGCAGCCGGGACATCGGCTACGAGCAGTACTTC
CASSRDIGYEQYF
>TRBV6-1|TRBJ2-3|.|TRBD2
TGTGCCAGCAGTGAACGGCAGCGGGGTACCCGCACAGATACGCAGTATTTT
CASSERQRGTRTDTQYF
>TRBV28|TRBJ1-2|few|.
TGTGCCAGCAGCCGCCCCGCGGGATATGGCTACACCTTC
CASSRPAGYGYTF
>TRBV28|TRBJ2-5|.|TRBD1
TGTGCCAGCAGTCCCTCAGGGGGCAGGGAGAGAGAGACCCAGTACTTC
CASSPSGGRERETQYF
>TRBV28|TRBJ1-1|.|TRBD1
TGTGCCAGCTTACAGGGGGCTACTTCTGAAGCTTTCTTT
CASLQGATSEAFF
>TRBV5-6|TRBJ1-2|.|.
TGTGCCAGCAGCTTGTCCAGGGTCACCTATGGCTACACCTTC
CASSLSRVTYGYTF
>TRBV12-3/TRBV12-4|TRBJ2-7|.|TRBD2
TGTGCCAGTAGCGGGGGCTTCTACGAGCAGTACTTC
CASSGGFYEQYF
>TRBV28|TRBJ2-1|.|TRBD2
TGTGCCAGCAGGTCCTATAGCGGGGGAAACAATGAGCAGTTCTTC
CASRSYSGGNNEQFF
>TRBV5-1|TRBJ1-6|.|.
TGCGCCAGCAGCCCGGATCAGGGTAGGAATTCACCCCTCCACTTT
CASSPDQGRNSPLHF
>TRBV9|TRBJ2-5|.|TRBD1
TGTGCCAGCAGCCCGAGGACAGGGGGGGAGACCCAGTACTTC
CASSPRTGGETQYF
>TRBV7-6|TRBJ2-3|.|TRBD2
TGTGCCAGCAGCTTAGGTAGCGGGGGGCATACAGATACGCAGTATTTT
CASSLGSGGHTDTQYF
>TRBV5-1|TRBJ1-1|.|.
TGCGCCAGCAGCTTGGAGACAGCTACCCTCCTTAACACTGAAGCTTTCTTT
CASSLETATLLNTEAFF
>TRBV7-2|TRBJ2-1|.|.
TGTGCCAGCAGCTTAGAGACTATTAGTAATGAGCAGTTCTTC
CASSLETISNEQFF
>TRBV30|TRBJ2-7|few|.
TGTGCCTGGGGTAGGACAGCCTCCTACGAGCAGTACTTC
CAWGRTASYEQYF
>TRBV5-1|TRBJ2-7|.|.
TGCGCCAGCAGCTTGGTCGGTTACGAGCAGTACTTC
CASSLVGYEQYF
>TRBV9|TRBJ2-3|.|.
TGTGCCAGCAGCGTAGTGGACAGTCCAGATACGCAGTATTTT
CASSVVDSPDTQYF
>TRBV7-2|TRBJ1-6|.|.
TGTGCCAGCAGCCTGGGGGGGCCCCTGGGCCCAAACGGGGATTCACCCCTCCACTTT
CASSLGGPLGPNGDSPLHF
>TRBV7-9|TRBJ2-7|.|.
TGTGCCAGCAGCTGGGACAACTCCTACGAGCAGTACTTC
CASSWDNSYEQYF
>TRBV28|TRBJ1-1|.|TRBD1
TGTGCCAGCAGTTCCAATCTCGTCAGGGGGAGAGGTGACACTGAAGCTTTCTTT
CASSSNLVRGRGDTEAFF
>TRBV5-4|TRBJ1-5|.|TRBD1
TGTGCCAGCAGTCAGGGTGGGACAGGGAGGAATCAGCCCCAGCATTTT
CASSQGGTGRNQPQHF
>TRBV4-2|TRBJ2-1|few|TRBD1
TGTGCCAGCAGCCAAGAACAGGTGGGACAGGGACGGATAATCTACAATGAGCAGTTCTTC
CASSQEQVGQGRIIYNEQFF
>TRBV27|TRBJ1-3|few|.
TGTGCCAAGGGGCCGAGCTCTGGAAACACCATATATTTT
CAKGPSSGNTIYF
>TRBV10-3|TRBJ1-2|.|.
TGTGCCATCAGTGAGAGACAGCCCGAGTACTATGGCTACACCTTC
CAISERQPEYYGYTF
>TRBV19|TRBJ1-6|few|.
TGTGCCAGTAGTGCTGACAGCCCCAATTCACCCCTCCACTTT
CASSADSPNSPLHF
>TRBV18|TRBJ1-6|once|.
TGTGCCAGCTCACCAGAGGGTAATTCACCCCTCCACTTT
CASSPEGNSPLHF
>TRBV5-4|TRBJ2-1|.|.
TGTGCCAGCAGCTCAAGCCAGGAACTCTACAATGAGCAGTTCTTC
CASSSSQELYNEQFF
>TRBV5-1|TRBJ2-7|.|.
TGCGCCAGCAGCTCGTATTCCTACGAGCAGTACTTC
CASSSYSYEQYF
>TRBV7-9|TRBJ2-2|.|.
TGTGCCAGCAGCTTAAAGGCGGGTGCGAACACCGGGGAGCTGTTTTTT
CASSLKAGANTGELFF
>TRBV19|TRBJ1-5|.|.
TGTGCCAGCCTAGGGACACATAGCAATCAGCCCCAGCATTTT
CASLGTHSNQPQHF
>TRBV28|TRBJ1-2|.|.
TGTGCCAGCGGAGGGGCGCGGTATGGCTACACCTTC
CASGGARYGYTF
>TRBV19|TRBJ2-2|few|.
TGTGCCAGTAGTCGGTTCACCGGGGAGCTGTTTTTT
CASSRFTGELFF
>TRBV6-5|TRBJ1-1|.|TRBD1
TGTGCCAGCAGTTACCTAACAGGGGTGAACACTGAAGCTTTCTTT
CASSYLTGVNTEAFF
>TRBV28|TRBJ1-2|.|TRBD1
TGTGCCAGCAGTTCCCTTGGACAGGGGGCTTCTCGGGGCTACACCTTC
CASSSLGQGASRGYTF
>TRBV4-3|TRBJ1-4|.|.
TGCGCCAGCAGCCAAGATCTAGGAAAACTGTTTTTT
CASSQDLGKLFF
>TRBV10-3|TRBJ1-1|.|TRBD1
TGTGCCATCAGGGGCGGGACAGGAGGAAACACTGAAGCTTTCTTT
CAIRGGTGGNTEAFF
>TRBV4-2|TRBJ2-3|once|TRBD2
TGTGCCAGCAGCCCCAACAGCGGGGGACAAGGTACGCAGTATTTT
CASSPNSGGQGTQYF
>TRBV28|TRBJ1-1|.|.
TGTGCCAGCTGCGACGGGGGGGTCTACACTGAAGCTTTCTTT
CASCDGGVYTEAFF
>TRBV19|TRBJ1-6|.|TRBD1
TGTGCCAGTAGACCCTCGGGACAGCACAATTCACCCCTCCACTTT
CASRPSGQHNSPLHF
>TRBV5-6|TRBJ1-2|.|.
TGTGCCAGCAGCCCTGTGGAGGTCCGCGCTAACTATGGCTACACCTTC
CASSPVEVRANYGYTF
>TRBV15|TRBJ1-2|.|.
TGTGCCACCAGCAGAGAACACAGGGAAGGTGGCTACACCTTC
CATSREHREGGYTF
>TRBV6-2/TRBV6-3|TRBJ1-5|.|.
TGTGCCAGCAGTTACCTCCAGGGAAACAATCAGCCCCAGCATTTT
CASSYLQGNNQPQHF
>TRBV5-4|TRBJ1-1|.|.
TGTGCCAGCAGGGAACAGGGATCGAACACTGAAGCTTTCTTT
CASREQGSNTEAFF
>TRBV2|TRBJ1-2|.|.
TGTGCCAGCAGTGAAGCAGTGGAGTATGGCTACACCTTC
CASSEAVEYGYTF
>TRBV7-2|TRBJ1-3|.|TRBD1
TGTGCCAGCAGCTTATCGACGGGGACAGCCACCATATATTTT
CASSLSTGTATIYF
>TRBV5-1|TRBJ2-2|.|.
TGCGCCAGCAGCTCACAGGGCACCGGGGAGCTGTTTTTT
CASSSQGTGELFF
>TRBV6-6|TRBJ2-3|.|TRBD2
TGTGCCAGCAGTTACACTAGCGGGTCGATAGATACGCAGTATTTT
CASSYTSGSIDTQYF
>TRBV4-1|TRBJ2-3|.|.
TGCGCCAGCAGCCAAGAAAGGTCCCAGGGGAGCACAGATACGCAGTATTTT
CASSQERSQGSTDTQYF
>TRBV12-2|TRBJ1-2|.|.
TGTGCAAGTCGCTCCCGTTGGTATTACAGGGGGTTGGAGGTCTACACCTTC
CASRSRWYYRGLEVYTF
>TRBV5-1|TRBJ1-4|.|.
TGCGCCAGCAGCGAGGGTTATAATGAAAAACTGTTTTTT
CASSEGYNEKLFF